Sequencing of this TCR beta chain was carried out in a study of blood T cell repertoires in COVID-19. The CDR3 totals 15 residues. Germline assignment: CDR1 SGHRS and CDR2 YFSETQ. V was clipped by 4 bases and J by 0 bases; unmatched bases: 5. Method: immunoSEQ multiplex PCR; TCRdb's copy keeps in-frame clones and lacks some. Seen here are about 160,000 clones, approximately 90% observed once, and the top ten hold about 3.9%. Material for sequencing was peripheral blood. This receptor was taken from a woman in her sixties who had recovered from COVID-19. The chain links TRBV5-1 to TRBJ2-7; 9 bases agree with TRBD1. CDR3 nucleotide sequence: TGCGCCAGCAGCCCGGGACAGGGCAGCTCCTACGAGCAGTACTTC. Translation gives CASSPGQGSSYEQYF.